These 15 T cell receptor beta chains originate from one sample sequenced in a study of cytomegalovirus exposure and HLA in healthy donors. A multiplex PCR was run with 60 Vbeta primers and 13 Jbeta primers. Some clones are missing from TCRdb's copy, which holds only in-frame ones; the method was immunoSEQ multiplex PCR. The sample holds about 200,000 clones, approximately 85% seen once. Material: PBMCs. The receptors were sampled from a man younger than 35 in good health and CMV-seronegative.

The genes are TRBV29-1 and TRBJ1-2, with 9 bases that match TRBD1. The CDR3 sequence is 13 residues long. V shed 5 bases, J shed 4 bases, and the junction held 5 bases outside the gene matches. Germline-derived CDR1 and CDR2 are SQVTM and ANQGSEA. CDR3 region: CSVKTGGGYGYTF. CDR3 DNA: TGCAGCGTTAAAACAGGGGGCGGCTATGGCTACACCTTC.

The sample holds a few counts of this clone. The rearrangement joins TRBV11-3 to TRBJ2-3; no definite D call. Germline V gene sequence: CDR1 SGHNT, CDR2 YENEEA. The CDR3 is 14 residues long. The V end lost 5 bases, the J end lost 2 bases, and 11 bases lay between the germline ends. The CDR3 DNA reads TGTGCCAGCAGCGTTGACTCGATCACAGATACGCAGTATTTT. Protein: CASSVDSITDTQYF. Full variable domain (rest looked up from reference TRBV11-3 and TRBJ2-3): EAGVVQSPRYKIIEKKQPVAFWCNPISGHNTLYWYLQNLGQGPELLIRYENEEAVDDSQLPKDRFSAERLKGVDSTLKIQPAELGDSAVYLCASSVDSITDTQYFGPGTRLTVL.

V gene TRBV9 combines with J gene TRBJ2-3; 8 bases agree with TRBD1. Trimming took 4 bases from V and 6 from J; bases not matched to a gene: 10. The germline V gene encodes CDR1 SGDLS and CDR2 YYNGEE. The CDR3 has 15 amino acids. The CDR3 spells CASSSKPGQEDTQYF. The CDR3 coding sequence is TGTGCCAGCAGCTCCAAGCCGGGACAGGAGGATACGCAGTATTTT.

This chain joins TRBV9 and TRBJ2-7; 8 nucleotides align to TRBD2. The V gene end was trimmed by 6 bases and the J gene end by 1 base; junction bases not matched to a gene: 6. The CDR3 runs to 14 residues. The germline V gene has CDR1 SGDLS and CDR2 YYNGEE. CDR3 DNA sequence: TGTGCCAGCACCGATAGCGGGGATTCCTACGAGCAGTACTTC. Its protein is CASTDSGDSYEQYF.

The chain joins TRBV6-5 to TRBJ2-7, with D possibly matching TRBD1 (5 bases). The CDR3 has 13 residues. The germline CDR1 and CDR2 sequences are MNHEY and SVGAGI. V was trimmed by 6 bases and J by 2 bases, leaving 11 bases between them. The CDR3 spells CASRGGAPYEQYF. The CDR3 DNA reads as TGTGCCAGCAGGGGTGGGGCCCCCTACGAGCAGTACTTC.

The J gene is TRBJ2-7, the V gene TRBV6-1, with a possible D match to TRBD1 (5 bases). Trimming cost V 4 bases and J 3 bases, with 13 bases left between them. This CDR3 region has 14 residues. Germline loops: CDR1 MNHNS, CDR2 SASEGT. The CDR3 spells CASSGAGLGYEQYF. The DNA of the CDR3 is TGTGCCAGCAGTGGGGCAGGGTTGGGCTACGAGCAGTACTTC.

In its sample, this clone was seen a few times. The same CDR3 can be traced to other DNA sequences in this sample. The chain links TRBV5-1 to TRBJ1-2, with D maybe TRBD1 (6 bases). V was cut by 0 bases and J by 6 bases, with 18 bases left in between. The CDR3 is 16 residues long. Germline-derived CDR1 and CDR2 are SGHRS and YFSETQ. The CDR3 bases are TGCGCCAGCAGCTTGGGATGGACAGCCCAAGCGAATGGCTACACCTTC. This codes for CASSLGWTAQANGYTF.

The chain is built from TRBV7-9 and TRBJ1-1; D remains ambiguous. This CDR3 contains 14 residues. Germline V gene sequence: CDR1 SEHNR, CDR2 FQNEAQ (reference sequence). V was clipped by 4 bases and J by 3 bases, with 12 bases between them. The CDR3 spells CASSSKPGYTEAFF. The CDR3 DNA sequence: TGTGCCAGCAGCTCTAAGCCAGGATACACTGAAGCTTTCTTT.

The chain couples TRBV5-4 to TRBJ2-5; 7 bases are shared with TRBD2. The V gene end was trimmed by 2 bases and the J gene end by 1 base; junction bases not matched to a gene: 8. The CDR3 is made up of 16 amino acids. In germline, CDR1 is SGHNT, CDR2 YYREEE (reference sequence). CDR3 bases: TGTGCCAGCAGCTTTACCCGATCTAGCGGCCAAGAGACCCAGTACTTC. Translating it yields CASSFTRSSGQETQYF.

V gene TRBV2 combines with J gene TRBJ2-1; 15 positions match TRBD2. After removal of 4 bases from V and 9 bases from J, the junction contained 4 bases not matched to a gene. CDR1 and CDR2 from the germline V gene are SNHLY and FYNNEI. This CDR3 is 15 amino acids long. CDR3 protein: CASSGTSGGVGEQFF. The CDR3 nucleotides read TGTGCCAGCAGTGGGACTAGCGGGGGGGTTGGTGAGCAGTTCTTC.

This chain links TRBV7-2 with TRBJ1-5, with D perhaps matching TRBD1 (5 bases). V lost 3 bases to trimming and J lost 7 bases, with 10 bases between them. Germline CDR1 SGHTA, CDR2 FQGNSA. There are 13 residues in the CDR3. In DNA, the CDR3 is TGTGCCAGCAGCTTCGGGGGAGGGCAGCCCCAGCATTTT. Protein sequence: CASSFGGGQPQHF.

The rearrangement joins TRBV15 to TRBJ1-4; 8 nucleotides match TRBD1. The J segment lost 5 bases and the V segment lost 5 bases, leaving 7 bases of the junction unmatched. The CDR3 has 15 residues. CDR1 is LNHNV, CDR2 YYDKDF, per germline (reference sequence). The CDR3 reads CATSPRTGTNEKLFF. In DNA form, the CDR3 reads TGTGCCACCAGCCCACGGACAGGGACGAATGAAAAACTGTTTTTT. The full variable domain, its missing parts supplied by reference TRBV15 and TRBJ1-4, is DAMVIQNPRYQVTQFGKPVTLSCSQTLNHNVMYWYQQKSSQAPKLLFHYYDKDFNNEADTPDNFQSRRPNTSFCFLDIRSPGLGDTAMYLCATSPRTGTNEKLFFGSGTQLSVL.

CDR3 DNA: TGTGCCAGCAGGTCCCCAGGATTCTCTGGGGCCAACGTCCTGACTTTC. Amino acids: CASRSPGFSGANVLTF. The chain uses TRBV25-1 and TRBJ2-6; D is unclear. The CDR3 is made up of 16 amino acids. V was pared by 6 bases and J by 0 bases, with 12 bases between. The germline CDR1 and CDR2 sequences are MGHDK and SYGVNS.

The CDR3 spells CASSLTWSGTNSPLHF. CDR3 bases: TGTGCCAGCAGCTTAACGTGGAGCGGGACCAATTCACCCCTCCACTTT. This sequence joins TRBV7-2 and TRBJ1-6; TRBD1 is a possible D gene (5 bases). In germline, CDR1 is SGHTA, CDR2 FQGNSA. The CDR3 length is 16 residues. V lost 2 bases and J lost 7, with 15 bases in between.

There are a few counts of this clone. J is TRBJ2-1 and V is TRBV20-1; D is ambiguous. The CDR3 has 10 residues. Germline V gives CDR1 DFQATT, CDR2 SNEGSKA (reference sequence). The CDR3 sequence: CSRAGNEQFF. In nucleotides, the CDR3 is TGCTCCCGAGCCGGGAATGAGCAGTTCTTC.